This entry lists 30 T cell receptor beta chains sequenced from one sample in a study of control samples from healthy donors and cancer patients. Here immunoSEQ multiplex PCR was the method, and the copy in TCRdb shows in-frame clones only, minus some. The repertoire includes 55,000 to 70,000 clones, less than 95% of them detected once, and under 0.95% sits in the top ten. The sequenced sample was PBMCs. These receptors all stem from a man aged 25-45 years with colorectal cancer.

The rearrangement joins TRBV12-3 or TRBV12-4 to TRBJ2-3; 7 bases agree with TRBD1. J gave up 9 bases and V 4 bases, and 4 bases lay outside the gene matches. The CDR3 runs to 12 residues. CDR3 nucleotide sequence: TGTGCCAGCAGTTCGACAGGGAACACGCAGTATTTT. It yields the protein CASSSTGNTQYF.

The CDR3 DNA is TGTGCCGGACAGAGGGGGGGCCAAGAGACCCAGTACTTC. This gives the protein CAGQRGGQETQYF. This chain uses TRBV21-1 with TRBJ2-5; no check of the table's D call, TRBD2, against the DNA was made. TRBV21-1 is shown as a pseudogene. CDR3 length: 13 residues.

The CDR3 sequence is CATQGGSQVESEKLFF. CDR3 coding DNA: TGTGCCACTCAGGGAGGGTCACAGGTCGAGAGTGAAAAACTGTTTTTT. The V call is TRBV15, the J call TRBJ1-4; possible D gene TRBD1, 5 bases. The CDR3 has 16 amino acids. Trimming pared 9 bases from V and 7 bases from J, leaving 24 bases between. CDR1 LNHNV and CDR2 YYDKDF come from the germline V gene (reference sequence).

The chain uses TRBV12-3 or TRBV12-4 and TRBJ1-3, with 9 nucleotides matching TRBD1. The CDR3 is 13 residues long. V shed 10 bases, J shed 4 bases, and the junction held 5 bases outside the gene matches. The CDR3 protein is CAIQGASGNTIYF. The CDR3 DNA is TGTGCCATACAGGGGGCGTCCGGAAACACCATATATTTT.

J is TRBJ2-7 and V is TRBV9; 9 nucleotides agree with TRBD1. V trimming: 4 bases; J trimming: 5 bases; junction bases outside the gene matches: 7. This CDR3 contains 14 residues. Germline V lookup: CDR1 SGDLS, CDR2 YYNGEE. In DNA form, the CDR3 reads TGTGCCAGCAGCCCGTGGGACAGGGTAAACGAGCAGTACTTC. Translated: CASSPWDRVNEQYF.

This chain links TRBV7-6 with TRBJ2-2; TRBD1 matches at 7 bases. CDR1 and CDR2 from the germline V gene are SGHVS and FNYEAQ. This CDR3 comprises 15 residues. Losses at the gene ends were 6 bases for V and 4 bases for J; bases not matched to a gene: 8. The CDR3 here is CASSIGTAFTGELFF. The CDR3, as DNA: TGTGCCAGCAGTATAGGGACAGCTTTCACCGGGGAGCTGTTTTTT.

The chain is built from TRBV5-1 and TRBJ1-3; D is undetermined. Germline assignment: CDR1 SGHRS and CDR2 YFSETQ. Trimming left V 3 bases short and J 2 bases short, with 15 bases between. This CDR3 comprises 16 residues. The CDR3 spells CASSSSGGSTGNTIYF. In nucleotides, the CDR3 is TGCGCCAGCAGCTCATCCGGAGGGTCAACTGGAAACACCATATATTTT.

The rearrangement joins TRBV5-1 to TRBJ1-1; D is perhaps TRBD1 (5 bases). This CDR3 has 17 amino acids. Trimming removed 0 bases from V and 5 bases from J, with 20 bases in between. Germline-derived CDR1 and CDR2 are SGHRS and YFSETQ. CDR3 in amino acids: CASSLVTGQPRGTEAFF. Written as DNA, the CDR3 is TGCGCCAGCAGCTTGGTAACAGGTCAACCCCGGGGAACTGAAGCTTTCTTT.

The V gene is TRBV2, the J gene TRBJ2-2; D possibly corresponds to TRBD2 (5 bases). This CDR3 contains 15 residues. Germline V CDR1 and CDR2: SNHLY, FYNNEI. The germline V and J ends were trimmed by 3 bases and 0 bases, with 8 bases remaining between them. The CDR3 sequence is CASSDSSANTGELFF. The CDR3 bases are TGTGCCAGCAGTGACAGTAGCGCGAACACCGGGGAGCTGTTTTTT. Full variable domain (rest looked up from reference TRBV2 and TRBJ2-2): EPEVTQTPSHQVTQMGQEVILRCVPISNHLYFYWYRQILGQKVEFLVSFYNNEISEKSEIFDDQFSVERPDGSNFTLKIRSTKLEDSAMYFCASSDSSANTGELFFGEGSRLTVL.

A single count supports this clone. The genes are TRBV6-1 and TRBJ1-4, with a tentative D call TRBD1 (6 bases). The CDR3 sequence is 17 residues long. CDR1 MNHNS and CDR2 SASEGT come from the germline V gene. V gave up 0 bases and J gave up 1 base, with 12 bases separating them. CDR3 region: CASSEAYNRVTNEKLFF. The CDR3 nucleotides read TGTGCCAGCAGTGAAGCGTACAACAGGGTAACTAATGAAAAACTGTTTTTT.

The chain is built from TRBV3-1 (or the pseudogene TRBV3-2) and TRBJ2-1, with 9 bases that match TRBD2. Per the germline V gene, CDR1 is LGHDT and CDR2 is YNNKEL (reference sequence). The CDR3 contains 15 residues. V lost 4 bases, J lost 5 bases, and 6 bases stayed unmatched. Here the CDR3 reads CASSPRVAGDNEQFF. In DNA, the CDR3 is TGTGCCAGCAGCCCCCGAGTAGCGGGGGACAATGAGCAGTTCTTC.

V gene TRBV11-2 combines with J gene TRBJ2-3; 8 bases map to TRBD2. The CDR3 is made up of 14 amino acids. The V segment lost 3 bases and the J segment 7 bases; nucleotides outside the gene matches: 6. Germline V gene data show CDR1 as SGHAT and CDR2 as FQNNGV. The CDR3 sequence: CASSFDRLANTQYF. CDR3 nucleotides: TGTGCCAGCAGCTTTGATAGACTAGCGAATACGCAGTATTTT.

In this sample, this clone turned up once. This chain connects TRBV10-3 to TRBJ2-3, with D hard to call. The V and J ends lost 5 bases and 0 bases respectively, with 15 bases between them. The CDR3 runs to 16 residues. Germline-derived CDR1 and CDR2 are ENHRY and SYGVKD. The CDR3 DNA follows: TGTGCCATCAGTCTCTCCACTGGCCCTAGCACAGATACGCAGTATTTT. It codes for CAISLSTGPSTDTQYF.

The chain employs TRBV7-8 and TRBJ2-1; no reliable D call. V was pared by 2 bases and J by 8 bases, with 4 bases between. CDR1 is SGHVS and CDR2 is FQNEAQ in the germline V gene. The CDR3 runs to 11 residues. The CDR3 region is CASSLQDEQFF. The CDR3 DNA reads TGTGCCAGCAGCTTACAGGATGAGCAGTTCTTC.

This clone showed up just once. The chain combines TRBV4-1 with TRBJ2-3; 8 nucleotides align to TRBD2. Germline-derived CDR1 and CDR2 are MGHRA and YSYEKL. The CDR3 is made up of 15 amino acids. Losses at the gene ends were 2 bases for V and 2 bases for J; bases not matched to a gene: 3. CDR3 nucleotides: TGCGCCAGCAGCCAAACTAGCGGACCCACAGATACGCAGTATTTT. This gives the protein CASSQTSGPTDTQYF.

The rearrangement joins TRBV5-6 to TRBJ1-1; the D is unclear. Per germline, CDR1 SGHDT and CDR2 YYEEEE. This CDR3 is built from 12 residues. V lost 4 bases, J lost 2 bases, and 6 bases lay in between. CDR3 residues: CASSTINTEAFF. The CDR3 DNA reads as TGTGCCAGCAGCACCATTAACACTGAAGCTTTCTTT.

The chain couples TRBV6-5 to TRBJ1-1, with D tentatively TRBD1 (5 bases). This CDR3 has 13 amino acids. Germline CDR1 MNHEY, CDR2 SVGAGI. V dropped 0 bases and J dropped 4 bases, with 6 bases sitting between them. DNA of the CDR3: TGTGCCAGCAGTTACTCGGGGGGCACTGAAGCTTTCTTT. It is translated as CASSYSGGTEAFF.

This clone was recorded a few times. The chain recombines TRBV5-1 with TRBJ2-5; TRBD2 matches at 13 bases. The V and J ends lost 4 bases and 3 bases, in that order; junction bases with no gene match: 0. CDR1 SGHRS and CDR2 YFSETQ come from the germline V gene. This CDR3 has 14 amino acids. CDR3 sequence: CASSTSGGEETQYF. The CDR3 nucleotides read TGCGCCAGCAGCACTAGCGGGGGGGAAGAGACCCAGTACTTC.

V usage is TRBV7-9 and J usage is TRBJ1-4; 8 nucleotides align to TRBD1. CDR1 and CDR2 (germline): SEHNR, FQNEAQ (reference sequence). The CDR3 has 16 residues. V was clipped by 3 bases and J by 7 bases; unmatched bases: 10. CDR3 nucleotide sequence: TGTGCCAGCAGCTTTGCGGGACAGGCATGGCGTGAAAAACTGTTTTTT. Its translation: CASSFAGQAWREKLFF.

The chain recombines TRBV30 with TRBJ2-5; 9 nucleotides align to TRBD2. The germline V gene has CDR1 GTSNPN and CDR2 SVGIG (reference sequence). The CDR3 loop spans 14 amino acids. The ends lost 2 bases at V and 4 bases at J; junction bases unmatched: 5. Here the CDR3 DNA reads TGTGCCTGGAGTTATAGCGGGGGTCGAGAGACCCAGTACTTC. It is translated as CAWSYSGGRETQYF.

The chain is built from TRBV24-1 and TRBJ2-2; TRBD2 might be the D (6 bases). Trimming pared 4 bases from V and 6 bases from J, leaving 8 bases between. There are 13 residues in the CDR3. Looked up from germline, CDR1 is KGHDR and CDR2 is SFDVKD. DNA for the CDR3: TGTGCCACCAGTGAGGAGGGAGCCGGGGAGCTGTTTTTT. Translation gives CATSEEGAGELFF.

The rearrangement joins TRBV4-3 to TRBJ2-1; TRBD2 aligns across 13 bases. Germline assignment: CDR1 LGHNA and CDR2 YSLEER. J was trimmed by 8 bases and V by 0 bases; bases with no gene match: 10. This CDR3 is built from 18 residues. The CDR3 nucleotides are TGCGCCAGCAGCCAAGAGGGCCTACTAGCGGGGGGGCCATATGAGCAGTTCTTC. The encoded protein is CASSQEGLLAGGPYEQFF.

This chain uses TRBV5-1 with TRBJ1-4, with 9 bases identical to TRBD1. This CDR3 contains 13 residues. Germline CDR1 SGHRS, CDR2 YFSETQ. V lost 9 bases and J lost 4; bases outside the gene matches: 4. CDR3 DNA sequence: TGCGCCACTAGACAGGGGGATAATGAAAAACTGTTTTTT. The encoded protein is CATRQGDNEKLFF.

The V call is TRBV30, the J call TRBJ1-2, with D uncertain. The germline V gene encodes CDR1 GTSNPN and CDR2 SVGIG (reference sequence). The CDR3 is 15 amino acids. V lost 0 bases and J 5 bases, leaving 16 bases between the germline ends. This CDR3 is CAWSVGSGVVYGYTF. CDR3 nucleotide sequence: TGTGCCTGGAGTGTAGGATCCGGGGTGGTGTATGGCTACACCTTC.

This rearrangement joins TRBV4-3 to TRBJ2-1, with D perhaps matching TRBD1 (5 bases). Per germline, CDR1 LGHNA and CDR2 YSLEER. The length of the CDR3 is 16 residues. V lost 0 bases and J lost 3, with 12 bases in between. CDR3 amino acids: CASSQDRVFNYNEQFF. In DNA form, the CDR3 reads TGCGCCAGCAGCCAAGACAGGGTTTTCAACTACAATGAGCAGTTCTTC.

The chain combines TRBV9 with TRBJ1-1; a weak D match, TRBD1 (6 bases). The CDR3 covers 13 residues. Per germline, CDR1 SGDLS and CDR2 YYNGEE. Trimming removed 3 bases from V and 1 base from J, with 7 bases in between. CDR3 in amino acids: CASSGGANTEAFF. The CDR3 region has the DNA TGTGCCAGCAGCGGGGGGGCGAACACTGAAGCTTTCTTT. Together with reference TRBV9 and TRBJ1-1, the CDR3 gives the full variable domain: DSGVTQTPKHLITATGQRVTLRCSPRSGDLSVYWYQQSLDQGLQFLIQYYNGEERAKGNILERFSAQQFPDLHSELNLSSLELGDSALYFCASSGGANTEAFFGQGTRLTVV.

The CDR3 loop is CASSPPNGGGDTGELFF. CDR3 DNA sequence: TGTGCCAGCTCACCACCTAACGGCGGGGGCGACACCGGGGAGCTGTTTTTT. The genes are TRBV18 and TRBJ2-2; D may be TRBD2 (7 bases). The CDR3 has 17 amino acids. The V and J ends lost 0 bases and 3 bases respectively, with 14 bases between them. The germline V gene has CDR1 KGHSH and CDR2 LQKENI. Filled out from reference TRBV18 and TRBJ2-2, the complete variable domain reads NAGVMQNPRHLVRRRGQEARLRCSPMKGHSHVYWYRQLPEEGLKFMVYLQKENIIDESGMPKERFSAEFPKEGPSILRIQQVVRGDSAAYFCASSPPNGGGDTGELFFGEGSRLTVL.

The chain carries TRBV6-1 and TRBJ1-2; possibly TRBD1 for D (6 bases). There are 15 residues in the CDR3. CDR1 and CDR2 (germline): MNHNS, SASEGT. V lost 2 bases and J 5 bases, leaving 15 bases between the germline ends. CDR3 DNA: TGTGCCAGCAGTGAATCGCAGGGACAATGGTATGGCTACACCTTC. This codes for CASSESQGQWYGYTF.

The chain carries TRBV5-1 and TRBJ2-3; unclear D gene. This CDR3 is 14 amino acids long. The V gene's germline CDR1 is SGHRS and CDR2 YFSETQ. Trimming cost V 1 base and J 6 bases, with 12 bases left between them. This CDR3 is CASSLRVSRDTQYF. DNA for the CDR3: TGCGCCAGCAGCTTGCGGGTCTCTCGGGATACGCAGTATTTT.

The chain combines TRBV10-3 with TRBJ2-2, with D perhaps assigned TRBD1 or TRBD2 (5 bases each). Trimming cost V 3 bases and J 1 base, with 15 bases left between them. This CDR3 contains 17 residues. Germline V gives CDR1 ENHRY, CDR2 SYGVKD. CDR3 residues: CAISDRWGTLNTGELFF. CDR3 in DNA: TGTGCCATCAGTGATCGTTGGGGGACCTTGAACACCGGGGAGCTGTTTTTT.